This T cell receptor beta chain was recovered during a study of blood T cells in healthy people across ages. Drawing of peripheral blood yielded 8.5 to 10 milliliters from each donor. The second PCR ran about 6 to 11 cycles with a sample-barcoded 5' primer and J-beta primers. TCRdb reprocessed the 5' RACE reads via MiXCR and lists one record per CDR3 protein. The data show 800,000 to 950,000 distinct CDR3 sequences, about 36% seen once. CDR3 length: 16 amino acids. CDR1 and CDR2 from the germline V gene are MNHEY and SMNVEV (reference sequence). V gave up 7 bases and J gave up 7 bases, with 24 bases separating them. As for this clonotype: Antigen specificity is unknown.

General study findings and limits: The long-lived group displayed more naive CD4+ cells, plus higher diversity, than the aged donors did.

The TCR was taken from a man younger than 35 in good health. V gene TRBV27 combines with J gene TRBJ2-3, with D possibly matching TRBD2 (6 bases). The sample comprised blood. This CDR3 is CASTPDYFQGRNTQYF. In DNA form, the CDR3 reads TGTGCCAGCACTCCGGACTACTTTCAGGGCCGAAATACGCAGTATTTT.